The 21 T cell receptor beta chains listed next were all sequenced from one sample in a study of technical replicates of blood from a few donors. The assay was immunoSEQ multiplex PCR, and TCRdb's table has in-frame clones only and misses some. The sample includes nearly 95,000 clones, about 96% of them seen just once. Sequencing was carried out using T cells isolated from PBMCs. Receptors originate from a human donor in good health.

The chain combines TRBV30 with TRBJ2-7, with 11 bases fitting TRBD2. Losses at the gene ends were 5 bases for V and 6 bases for J; bases not matched to a gene: 6. CDR1 is GTSNPN and CDR2 is SVGIG in the germline V gene (reference sequence). This CDR3 contains 13 residues. The CDR3 protein is CAWVAGGPSEQYF. The CDR3 DNA reads TGTGCCTGGGTAGCGGGAGGGCCTAGCGAGCAGTACTTC. Together with reference TRBV30 and TRBJ2-7, the CDR3 gives the full variable domain: SQTIHQWPATLVQPVGSPLSLECTVEGTSNPNLYWYRQAAGRGLQLLFYSVGIGQISSEVPQNLSASRPQDRQFILSSKKLLLSDSGFYLCAWVAGGPSEQYFGPGTRLTVT.

This chain joins TRBV18 and TRBJ1-1; no clear D gene. The CDR3 contains 15 residues. V shed 3 bases and J shed 4 bases, with 15 bases lying between them. The germline CDR1 and CDR2 sequences are KGHSH and LQKENI. CDR3 residues: CASSPRNLETTEAFF. CDR3 coding DNA: TGTGCCAGCTCACCGAGGAATCTAGAGACCACTGAAGCTTTCTTT. Variable domain in full (rest from reference TRBV18 and TRBJ1-1): NAGVMQNPRHLVRRRGQEARLRCSPMKGHSHVYWYRQLPEEGLKFMVYLQKENIIDESGMPKERFSAEFPKEGPSILRIQQVVRGDSAAYFCASSPRNLETTEAFFGQGTRLTVV.

The chain uses TRBV10-3 and TRBJ1-1; D remains ambiguous. The V and J ends lost 10 bases and 4 bases respectively, with 19 bases between them. CDR1 and CDR2 from the germline V gene are ENHRY and SYGVKD. There are 14 residues in the CDR3. CDR3 nucleotide sequence: TGTGCCACCAACCATGCTGGGGAGGGCACTGAAGCTTTCTTT. Translating it yields CATNHAGEGTEAFF.

The gene calls are TRBV19 and TRBJ1-5; 7 positions match TRBD1. The ends lost 7 bases at V and 1 base at J; junction bases unmatched: 7. Germline lookup yields CDR1 LNHDA and CDR2 SQIVND (reference sequence). The CDR3 spans 15 residues. CDR3 nucleotide sequence: TGTGCCAGTAAGACAGGGCAGGGGAGCAATCAGCCCCAGCATTTT. Residues: CASKTGQGSNQPQHF.

The chain has TRBV19 and TRBJ2-1; weak D call: TRBD2 (6 bases). The V end lost 3 bases, the J end lost 4 bases, and 13 bases lay between the germline ends. Germline loops: CDR1 LNHDA, CDR2 SQIVND (reference sequence). The CDR3 has 15 amino acids. CDR3 sequence (DNA): TGTGCCAGTAGTATTGCAACTAGCATATACAATGAGCAGTTCTTC. Its translation: CASSIATSIYNEQFF.

This chain links TRBV9 with TRBJ2-2, with 7 bases identical to TRBD2. The CDR3 has 14 residues. Trimming cost V 5 bases and J 5 bases; bases outside gene matches: 6. Germline V CDR1 and CDR2: SGDLS, YYNGEE. This CDR3 reads CASSTSVLTGELFF. The DNA for the CDR3 is TGTGCCAGCAGTACTAGCGTGCTGACCGGGGAGCTGTTTTTT.

The DNA of the CDR3 is TGTGCCAGCAGCTTAACAGGAGATACGCAGTATTTT. It translates to CASSLTGDTQYF. V and J are TRBV11-1 and TRBJ2-3, with a possible D match to TRBD1 (5 bases). CDR3 size: 12 residues. The germline V gene has CDR1 SGHAT and CDR2 FQDESV (reference sequence). V was clipped by 2 bases and J by 5 bases, with 5 bases between them.

There are a few counts of this clone. The chain has TRBV30 and TRBJ1-5; tentative D call: TRBD1 (5 bases). The V gene's germline CDR1 is GTSNPN and CDR2 SVGIG (reference sequence). V lost 0 bases and J 2 bases, leaving 5 bases between the germline ends. The CDR3 has 13 amino acids. The CDR3 loop reads CAWSVQGNQPQHF. CDR3 nucleotides: TGTGCCTGGAGTGTACAGGGCAATCAGCCCCAGCATTTT.

The V call is TRBV5-1, the J call TRBJ1-4, with 8 bases identical to TRBD1. The CDR3 covers 15 residues. V lost 0 bases to trimming and J lost 6 bases; unmatched junction nucleotides: 4. The germline V gene has CDR1 SGHRS and CDR2 YFSETQ. The CDR3 DNA is TGCGCCAGCAGCTTGGCTGGACAGGGTTATGAAAAACTGTTTTTT. It codes for CASSLAGQGYEKLFF. The full variable domain, its missing parts supplied by reference TRBV5-1 and TRBJ1-4, is KAGVTQTPRYLIKTRGQQVTLSCSPISGHRSVSWYQQTPGQGLQFLFEYFSETQRNKGNFPGRFSGRQFSNSRSEMNVSTLELGDSALYLCASSLAGQGYEKLFFGSGTQLSVL.

The V and J genes are TRBV6-1 and TRBJ2-4; 8 positions match TRBD1. CDR1 and CDR2 from the germline V gene are MNHNS and SASEGT. The CDR3 runs to 15 residues. The ends lost 4 bases at V and 4 bases at J; junction bases unmatched: 6. CDR3 amino acids: CASSAGGVSKNIQYF. The CDR3 DNA reads TGTGCCAGCAGTGCAGGGGGCGTAAGTAAAAACATTCAGTACTTC.

The chain recombines TRBV6-5 with TRBJ2-1; 9 nucleotides line up with TRBD1. V lost 6 bases to trimming and J lost 4 bases; unmatched junction nucleotides: 4. The germline V gene encodes CDR1 MNHEY and CDR2 SVGAGI. This CDR3 has 14 amino acids. The CDR3 region is CASSQGQGYNEQFF. The CDR3 DNA is TGTGCCAGCAGCCAGGGACAGGGATACAATGAGCAGTTCTTC.

The V and J genes are TRBV5-1 and TRBJ2-7; a possible D gene is TRBD2 (5 bases). Germline CDR1 reads SGHRS; CDR2 reads YFSETQ. This CDR3 comprises 12 residues. V shed 6 bases and J shed 2 bases, with 9 bases lying between them. CDR3 protein: CASTGSTYEQYF. CDR3 DNA sequence: TGCGCCAGCACTGGGAGTACCTACGAGCAGTACTTC. Variable domain in full (rest from reference TRBV5-1 and TRBJ2-7): KAGVTQTPRYLIKTRGQQVTLSCSPISGHRSVSWYQQTPGQGLQFLFEYFSETQRNKGNFPGRFSGRQFSNSRSEMNVSTLELGDSALYLCASTGSTYEQYFGPGTRLTVT.

In this sample, this clone turned up once. The V gene is TRBV6-1, the J gene TRBJ2-1; 8 bases map to TRBD2. CDR1 and CDR2 (germline): MNHNS, SASEGT. Trimming took 6 bases from V and 5 from J; bases not matched to a gene: 6. The length of the CDR3 is 14 residues. DNA of the CDR3: TGTGCCAGCAGCAGCGGGAGCGTTCACAATGAGCAGTTCTTC. Translating gives CASSSGSVHNEQFF.

The V and J genes are TRBV27 and TRBJ2-2; D perhaps matches TRBD1 (6 bases). Trimming stripped 6 bases from V and 9 bases from J, with 23 bases between. CDR1 is MNHEY and CDR2 is SMNVEV in the germline V gene (reference sequence). There are 16 residues in the CDR3. The CDR3 reads CASRPMTGLRTRELFF. As DNA, the CDR3 is TGTGCCAGCAGGCCGATGACAGGTCTTCGGACCAGGGAGCTGTTTTTT.

The chain combines TRBV6-5 with TRBJ2-1, with 13 bases identical to TRBD2. Germline CDR1 reads MNHEY; CDR2 reads SVGAGI. V shed 2 bases, J shed 10 bases, and the junction held 5 bases outside the gene matches. CDR3 size: 15 residues. This CDR3 reads CASSYPGTSGNEQFF. The CDR3 DNA sequence: TGTGCCAGCAGTTACCCCGGGACTAGCGGGAACGAGCAGTTCTTC.

This chain joins TRBV7-7 and TRBJ2-2, with TRBD2 identical over 9 bases. After removal of 5 bases from V and 1 base from J, the junction contained 5 bases not matched to a gene. Germline V gene lookup returns CDR1 SSHAT and CDR2 FNYEAQ (reference sequence). CDR3 length: 16 residues. DNA of the CDR3: TGTGCCAGCAGCCTTCATAGCGGGGGGAACACCGGGGAGCTGTTTTTT. Translation: CASSLHSGGNTGELFF. The full variable domain, its missing parts supplied by reference TRBV7-7 and TRBJ2-2, is GAGVSQSPRYKVTKRGQDVTLRCDPISSHATLYWYQQALGQGPEFLTYFNYEAQPDKSGLPSDRFSAERPEGSISTLTIQRTEQRDSAMYRCASSLHSGGNTGELFFGEGSRLTVL.

The V gene is TRBV5-1, the J gene TRBJ1-5; no clear D gene. This CDR3 region has 13 residues. The V end lost 2 bases, the J end lost 4 bases, and 7 bases lay between the germline ends. Germline CDR1 SGHRS, CDR2 YFSETQ. The CDR3 reads CASSLGANQPQHF. As DNA, the CDR3 is TGCGCCAGCAGCTTAGGAGCTAATCAGCCCCAGCATTTT.

This clone was picked up a small number of times. The chain combines TRBV6-5 with TRBJ1-2; 7 bases fit TRBD1. The length of the CDR3 is 12 residues. The trim removed 6 bases at V and 4 bases at J, leaving 2 bases unmatched. CDR1 is MNHEY and CDR2 is SVGAGI in the germline V gene. CDR3 in amino acids: CASRTGPYGYTF. The CDR3 DNA reads as TGTGCCAGCAGGACAGGGCCCTATGGCTACACCTTC.

The V call is TRBV7-6, the J call TRBJ2-3; 8 bases fit TRBD2. Germline CDR1 is SGHVS and CDR2 is FNYEAQ. The CDR3 contains 15 residues. The V and J ends lost 1 base and 2 bases, in that order; junction bases with no gene match: 2. Here the CDR3 reads CASSLEGLATDTQYF. The CDR3 DNA follows: TGTGCCAGCAGCTTAGAAGGACTAGCCACAGATACGCAGTATTTT.

The CDR3 bases are TGTGCCAGCAGTTTACCCAATGCGGGGGAAAGTGGCTACACCTTC. Protein: CASSLPNAGESGYTF. The V and J genes are TRBV28 and TRBJ1-2; D possibly corresponds to TRBD1 (5 bases). Trimming cost V 2 bases and J 7 bases, with 17 bases left between them. CDR3 length: 15 residues. CDR1 is MDHEN, CDR2 SYDVKM, per germline.

This clone was detected only once. The chain couples TRBV6-1 to TRBJ1-1; 7 positions match TRBD1. CDR3 length: 11 amino acids. Trimming at V came to 6 bases and at J to 7 bases, leaving 2 bases not matched to a gene. Germline-derived CDR1 and CDR2 are MNHNS and SASEGT. CDR3 nucleotide sequence: TGTGCCAGCAGGGACAGGTATGAAGCTTTCTTT. This sequence encodes CASRDRYEAFF.